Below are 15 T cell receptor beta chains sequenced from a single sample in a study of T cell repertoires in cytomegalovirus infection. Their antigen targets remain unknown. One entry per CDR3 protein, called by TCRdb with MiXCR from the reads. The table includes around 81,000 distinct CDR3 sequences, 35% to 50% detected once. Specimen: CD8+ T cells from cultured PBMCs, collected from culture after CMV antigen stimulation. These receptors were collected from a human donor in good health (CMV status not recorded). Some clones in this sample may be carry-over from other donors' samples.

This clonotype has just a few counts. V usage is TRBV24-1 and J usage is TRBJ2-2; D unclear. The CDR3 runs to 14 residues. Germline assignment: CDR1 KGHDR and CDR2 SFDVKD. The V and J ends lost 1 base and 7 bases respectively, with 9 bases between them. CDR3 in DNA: TGTGCCACCAGTGATTTAGAGACCTACGGGGAGCTGTTTTTT. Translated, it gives CATSDLETYGELFF.

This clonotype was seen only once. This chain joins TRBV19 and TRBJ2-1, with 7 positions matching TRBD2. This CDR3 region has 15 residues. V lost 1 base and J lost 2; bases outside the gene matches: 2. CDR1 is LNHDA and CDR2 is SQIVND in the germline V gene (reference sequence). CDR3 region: CASSIGDYTYNEQFF. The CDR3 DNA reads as TGTGCCAGTAGTATAGGGGACTATACCTACAATGAGCAGTTCTTC.

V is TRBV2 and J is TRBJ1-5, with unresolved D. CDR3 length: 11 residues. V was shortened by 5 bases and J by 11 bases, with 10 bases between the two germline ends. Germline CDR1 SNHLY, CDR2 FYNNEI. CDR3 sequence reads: CASSLGGSQHF. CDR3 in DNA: TGTGCCAGCAGTCTGGGTGGGTCCCAGCATTTT.

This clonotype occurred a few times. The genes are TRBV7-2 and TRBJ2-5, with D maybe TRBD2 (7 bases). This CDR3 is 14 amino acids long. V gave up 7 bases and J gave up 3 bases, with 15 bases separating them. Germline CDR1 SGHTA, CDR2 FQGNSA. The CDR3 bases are TGTGCCAGCACTCGAGGGGGGGGAGAAGAGACCCAGTACTTC. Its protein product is CASTRGGGEETQYF.

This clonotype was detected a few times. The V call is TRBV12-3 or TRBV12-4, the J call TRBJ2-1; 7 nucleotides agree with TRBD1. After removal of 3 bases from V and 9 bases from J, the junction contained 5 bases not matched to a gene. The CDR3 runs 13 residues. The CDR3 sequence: CASSFKGAGEQFF. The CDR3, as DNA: TGTGCCAGCAGTTTTAAGGGGGCGGGTGAGCAGTTCTTC.

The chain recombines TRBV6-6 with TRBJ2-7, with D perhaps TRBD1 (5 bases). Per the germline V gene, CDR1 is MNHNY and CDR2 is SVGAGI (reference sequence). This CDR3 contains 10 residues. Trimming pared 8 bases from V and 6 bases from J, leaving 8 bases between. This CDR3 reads CASLGAEQYF. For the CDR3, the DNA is TGTGCCAGCCTTGGGGCCGAGCAGTACTTC.

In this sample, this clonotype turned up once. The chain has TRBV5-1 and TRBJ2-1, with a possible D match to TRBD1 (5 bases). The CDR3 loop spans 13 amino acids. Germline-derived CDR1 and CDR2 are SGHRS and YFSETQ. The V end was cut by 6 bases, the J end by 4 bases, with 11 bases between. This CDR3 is CASKSRVYNEQFF. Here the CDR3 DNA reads TGCGCCAGCAAATCCAGGGTTTACAATGAGCAGTTCTTC.

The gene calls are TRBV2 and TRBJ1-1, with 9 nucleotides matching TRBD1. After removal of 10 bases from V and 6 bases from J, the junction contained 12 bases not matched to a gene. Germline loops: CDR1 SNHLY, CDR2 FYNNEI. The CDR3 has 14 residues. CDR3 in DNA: TGTGCCATAATGATAACAGGGGGCGGTGCTGAAGCTTTCTTT. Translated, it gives CAIMITGGGAEAFF.

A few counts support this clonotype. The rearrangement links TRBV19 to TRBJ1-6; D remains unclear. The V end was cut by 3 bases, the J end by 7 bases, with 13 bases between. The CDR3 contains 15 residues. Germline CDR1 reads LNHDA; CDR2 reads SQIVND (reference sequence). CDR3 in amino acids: CASSIGMAVNSPLHF. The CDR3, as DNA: TGTGCCAGTAGTATTGGAATGGCAGTAAATTCACCCCTCCACTTT.

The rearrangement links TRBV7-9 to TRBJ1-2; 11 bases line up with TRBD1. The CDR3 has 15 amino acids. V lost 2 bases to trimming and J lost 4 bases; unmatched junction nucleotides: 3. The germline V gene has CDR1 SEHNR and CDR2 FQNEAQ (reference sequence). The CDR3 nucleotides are TGTGCCAGCAGCTTAACCGGACAGGGGGCCTATGGCTACACCTTC. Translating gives CASSLTGQGAYGYTF.

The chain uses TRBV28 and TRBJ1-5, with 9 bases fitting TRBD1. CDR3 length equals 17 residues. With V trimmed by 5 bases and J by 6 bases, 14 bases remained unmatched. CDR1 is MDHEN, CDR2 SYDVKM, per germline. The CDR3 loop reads CASSTDRDRDTGQPQHF. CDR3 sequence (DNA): TGTGCCAGCAGTACAGACCGGGACAGGGATACCGGTCAGCCCCAGCATTTT.

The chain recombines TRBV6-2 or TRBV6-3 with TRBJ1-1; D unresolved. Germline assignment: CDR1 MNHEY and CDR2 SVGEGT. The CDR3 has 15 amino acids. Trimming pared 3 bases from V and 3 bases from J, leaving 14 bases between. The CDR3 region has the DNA TGTGCCAGCAGTTATGGGGAGGGTCCGGACACTGAAGCTTTCTTT. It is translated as CASSYGEGPDTEAFF.

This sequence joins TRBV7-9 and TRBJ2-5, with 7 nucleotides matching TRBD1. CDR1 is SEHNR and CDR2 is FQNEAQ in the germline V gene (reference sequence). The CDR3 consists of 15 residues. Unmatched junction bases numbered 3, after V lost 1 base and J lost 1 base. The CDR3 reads CASSLVGQTQETQYF. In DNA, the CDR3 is TGTGCCAGCAGCTTAGTGGGACAGACCCAAGAGACCCAGTACTTC.

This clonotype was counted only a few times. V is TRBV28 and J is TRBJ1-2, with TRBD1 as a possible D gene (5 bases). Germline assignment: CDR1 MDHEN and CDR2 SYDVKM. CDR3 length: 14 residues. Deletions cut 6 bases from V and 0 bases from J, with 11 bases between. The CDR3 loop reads CASRQELANYGYTF. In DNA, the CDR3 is TGTGCCAGCAGACAGGAGTTAGCTAACTATGGCTACACCTTC.

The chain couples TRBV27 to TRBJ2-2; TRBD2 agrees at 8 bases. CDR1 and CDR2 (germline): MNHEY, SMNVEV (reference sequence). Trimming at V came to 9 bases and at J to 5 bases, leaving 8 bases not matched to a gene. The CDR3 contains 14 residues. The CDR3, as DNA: TGTGCCAGTTCCACCGGCGGGGGGACCGGGGAGCTGTTTTTT. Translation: CASSTGGGTGELFF.